Detailed here is one TCR beta chain. The antigen is not known. Only in-frame clones appear in the TCRdb table, and some are missing; sequencing was by immunoSEQ multiplex PCR. Of some 57,000 clones listed, around 82% were seen once; the top ten hold under 0.6%. CDR3 length: 18 residues. The V gene end was trimmed by 0 bases and the J gene end by 6 bases; junction bases not matched to a gene: 9. Germline V gives CDR1 SGHRS, CDR2 YFSETQ. The data originate from a study of OX40 agonist ivuxolimab in advanced cancers. Overall study: Mean age approximately 66 years, range roughly 20 to 85; just over 80% male. Study outcomes and limitations: Clonal expansion in partial responders at 0.1-3.0 mg/kg ranked among the lowest. Antigen specificity was not determined for the expanded peripheral T cells.

The specimen was CD4+ or CD8+ T cells sorted from blood, collected in a trial of the OX40 agonist ivuxolimab. The TCR comes from an adult with an advanced solid tumor such as melanoma, head and neck, liver or kidney cancer. The rearrangement links TRBV5-1 to TRBJ2-2; 12 positions match TRBD2. The CDR3 coding sequence is TGCGCCAGCAGCTTGGCCAGACTAGCGGGAGTGATGGCCGGGGAGCTGTTTTTT. This sequence encodes CASSLARLAGVMAGELFF.